This T cell receptor beta chain was profiled in a study of regulatory T cells in long-lasting Graves disease. Whole-study findings and limits: Persistent disease favored TRBV28, TRBJ1-2 and TRBJ2-5.

V lost 6 bases to trimming and J lost 4 bases, with 7 bases between them. CDR3 length equals 13 residues. Per germline, CDR1 MNHNS and CDR2 SASEGT. Sample time point: newly diagnosed GD, antithyroid drugs for less than 3 months. TCR sequences were obtained from RNA taken from PBMCs. Building of the TCR beta libraries involved iRepertoire HTBI primers and Arm-PCR of CDR3 regions. MiXCR was run by TCRdb on the multiplex PCR reads, yielding one entry per CDR3 protein. The sample includes a few hundred thousand distinct CDR3 sequences, less than 15% of them seen just once. This clonotype was observed many times. Antigen: not known. In addition, the sample was reused for a study of T cells in Graves' hyperthyroidism and ophthalmopathy. Per that study: The authors deemed Graves' hyperthyroidism stable absent ophthalmopathy progression within 18 months.

The source is a woman aged 50 to 60 with Graves disease. This chain uses TRBV6-1 with TRBJ2-6, with no clear D. The sample in question was peripheral blood mononuclear cells (PBMCs), obtained at new diagnosis, from a patient treated with antithyroid drugs. The CDR3 region has the DNA TGTGCCAGCAGGGTCGCGGGGGCCAACGTCCTGACTTTC. Encoded protein: CASRVAGANVLTF.